This entry features one T cell receptor beta chain sequence. What the recovered Cohort 3 donors had was two negative PCRs, clearance, or symptom resolution. This sample is part of a study of blood T cell repertoires in COVID-19. Authors' data handling: Estimated nucleated cell counts came from reference gene primer amplification. Clones were read by immunoSEQ multiplex PCR, and TCRdb kept only the in-frame ones, dropping some. The V and J calls and clone size are taken from that table; D and trimming were inferred from the DNA. The sample contains almost 250,000 clones, around 89% of which appear only once. V dropped 5 bases and J dropped 6 bases, with 20 bases sitting between them. CDR1 and CDR2 (germline): MNHEY, SVGAGI. The CDR3 consists of 15 residues.

The sequencing input was PBMCs or T cells enriched from blood (not recorded which). The clonotype originates from a woman aged 25 to 45 who had recovered from COVID-19. The chain uses TRBV6-5 and TRBJ2-7; a weak D match, TRBD1 (6 bases). The CDR3 DNA follows: TGTGCCAGCAGTCCCCGTACAGGGACCGCGTTCGAGCAGTACTTC. Translation gives CASSPRTGTAFEQYF.